A selection of T cell receptor beta chains follows, all from one sample in a study of beta chain features in type 1 diabetes. Profiling relied on immunoSEQ multiplex PCR, and the TCRdb table lists in-frame clones only, not all of them. The table has about 450,000 clones, about an eighth seen once. Source material: naive CD4+ T cells from blood. These receptors all come from a young woman in good health. CDR3s leave out the opening cysteine and the closing phenylalanine or tryptophan. The order of the fields is V gene, clone size, J gene, CDR3 protein. A clone size is listed for some rows: how often the clone was seen (once, few, many), or a class if it is expanded.

V: TRBV5-1
size: .
J: TRBJ2-1
CDR3: ASSYHTGSSYNEQF

V: TRBV30
size: few
J: TRBJ1-4
CDR3: AWDRAEKLF

V: TRBV28
size: few
J: TRBJ1-5
CDR3: ASSLAYQPQH

V: TRBV25-1
size: few
J: TRBJ2-1
CDR3: ASSEWPGGMNEQF

V: TRBV1
size: .
J: TRBJ2-1
CDR3: TSSQDILARPPYNEQF

V: TRBV19
size: few
J: TRBJ1-5
CDR3: ASSIGRGRSNQPQH

V: TRBV9
size: few
J: TRBJ2-5
CDR3: ASSVTGIQETQY

V: TRBV7-9
size: few
J: TRBJ2-3
CDR3: ASSPLQWSGDTQY

V: TRBV7-9
size: .
J: TRBJ2-5
CDR3: ASSLKGAGETQY

V: TRBV4-1
size: few
J: TRBJ1-1
CDR3: ASSQVRGMNTEAF

V: TRBV25-1
size: once
J: TRBJ2-7
CDR3: ASSSQGGAYEQY

V: TRBV7-9
size: few
J: TRBJ2-5
CDR3: ATRRGGSTSETQY

V: TRBV5-1
size: .
J: TRBJ2-1
CDR3: ASTPTSGRRYNEQF

V: TRBV2
size: few
J: TRBJ1-2
CDR3: ASSGVAQGTGGYT

V: TRBV30
size: .
J: TRBJ2-7
CDR3: AWTTLGTSGEQY

V: TRBV7-2
size: .
J: TRBJ2-5
CDR3: ASSYPTGGRETQY

V: TRBV9
size: few
J: TRBJ2-1
CDR3: ASSDRGDHYNEQF

V: TRBV29-1
size: .
J: TRBJ1-2
CDR3: SAVTGKANYGYT

V: TRBV30
size: few
J: TRBJ2-5
CDR3: AWSFGGARRETQY

V: TRBV25-1
size: .
J: TRBJ1-1
CDR3: ASSESDEAF

V: TRBV7-2
size: .
J: TRBJ2-1
CDR3: ASDSPGRTYNEQF

V: TRBV5-1
size: few
J: TRBJ2-1
CDR3: ASTYSTGYAV

V: TRBV5-1
size: .
J: TRBJ2-5
CDR3: ASSPESGATQY

V: TRBV29-1
size: few
J: TRBJ2-3
CDR3: SVVPSTDTQY

V: TRBV9
size: few
J: TRBJ2-7
CDR3: ASSVGTSAFYEQY

V: TRBV20-1
size: .
J: TRBJ2-3
CDR3: SASLGDTQY

V: TRBV25-1
size: .
J: TRBJ1-6
CDR3: ARPWVRGVAISPLH

V: TRBV5-6
size: .
J: TRBJ1-5
CDR3: ASSLTGGVQPQH

V: TRBV18
size: .
J: TRBJ2-3
CDR3: ASSPGMTGNSDTQY

V: TRBV14
size: .
J: TRBJ1-2
CDR3: ASSQEFGQGRRGGYT

V: TRBV7-9
size: .
J: TRBJ2-7
CDR3: ASSFGGEQY

V: TRBV7-9
size: few
J: TRBJ2-1
CDR3: ASSLRGDYSYNEQF

V: TRBV2
size: .
J: TRBJ2-1
CDR3: ASGVLYNEQF

V: TRBV7-6
size: few
J: TRBJ2-1
CDR3: ASSSVAEQF

V: TRBV6-6
size: few
J: TRBJ2-3
CDR3: ASSSQGFGTDTQY

V: TRBV5-4
size: .
J: TRBJ1-2
CDR3: ASSQAAGNPQGGGYT

V: TRBV27
size: .
J: TRBJ1-6
CDR3: ASSPNEGGRGSPLH

V: TRBV29-1
size: .
J: TRBJ2-5
CDR3: SVEGRTGETQY

V: TRBV14
size: .
J: TRBJ2-3
CDR3: ASSQDGRQKQY

V: TRBV5-1
size: .
J: TRBJ2-1
CDR3: ASSVAASGEQF

V: TRBV7-3
size: .
J: TRBJ2-3
CDR3: ASSQGLSTDTQY

V: TRBV30
size: few
J: TRBJ2-2
CDR3: AWFPDPSGRDTGELF

V: TRBV6-5
size: few
J: TRBJ2-5
CDR3: ASSYSMAKQETQY

V: TRBV29-1
size: few
J: TRBJ1-4
CDR3: SVGPQGEKLF

V: TRBV4-3
size: few
J: TRBJ2-3
CDR3: ASSQDRLEGEADTQY

V: TRBV6-5
size: few
J: TRBJ1-4
CDR3: ASSYLVQGPDEKLF

V: TRBV9
size: many
J: TRBJ2-7
CDR3: ASSPPGPGYEQY

V: TRBV27
size: .
J: TRBJ2-6
CDR3: ATPLGGTVHSGANVLT

V: TRBV29-1
size: few
J: TRBJ1-1
CDR3: SALSGTYQAF

V: TRBV7-3
size: few
J: TRBJ2-3
CDR3: ASSLMQGSTDTQY

V: TRBV25-1
size: .
J: TRBJ2-6
CDR3: ASSRGTGSRGANVLT

V: TRBV29-1
size: few
J: TRBJ2-3
CDR3: SVRGDPDTQY